The source of this T cell receptor (beta chain) is a study of T-cell memory formation after mild COVID-19 (dated by TCRdb to the early 2020s). A note on the overall study: TCR sequence clusters from the two donors were found to be largely donor specific. Longitudinal TCRalpha and TCRbeta repertoire sequencing tracked T-cell clones expanding and contracting after mild COVID-19 in a couple of donors. The cohort was made up of two young adult volunteers, one female and one male, who were previously healthy. Study-wide findings and limitations: Contracting CD4+ clones were found mainly in CM and EM memory subsets, while CD8+ clones were enriched in EMRA. The detection of some responding clones in pre-infection memory suggests that pre-existing cross-reactive memory T cells joined the SARS-CoV-2 response. Clones contracting from day 15 to 85 had balanced CD4/CD8 phenotypes, while a second wave expanding from day 15 to 37 was biased towards CD4+. SARS-CoV-2 specificity was not confirmed for the second-wave clones peaking on day 37. The study included only a couple of mild cases, and larger cohorts that include severe cases with pre-infection samples were judged to be necessary.

PBMCs were isolated by Ficoll-Paque density gradient centrifugation. Instrument on record: Illumina NovaSeq 6000. TCRalpha and TCRbeta cDNA libraries were constructed by 5'RACE with constant-segment primers, with sample barcodes and unique molecular identifiers being introduced. Trizol reagent was used to extract RNA from every sample. The libraries were amplified in two PCR steps, and the second step added a second sample barcode and Illumina TruSeq adapters. Sequencing of libraries was performed on an Illumina NovaSeq with 2 x 150 bp paired-end reads. In the paper's pipeline: The reads were demultiplexed and collapsed into UMI-guided consensus sequences using migec v1.2.7. Using mixcr v2.1.11, the UMI consensuses were aligned to TRA and TRB V and J templates and assembled into clonotypes. A clonotype was counted as expanded or contracted only when both edgeR and NoisET called the clonotype significant, with the noise models trained on biological replicates. For edgeR calls, the cutoffs were a false discovery rate-adjusted p below 0.01 and a log2 fold-change threshold of 1. PCA with hierarchical clustering of max-normalized trajectories of the 1000 most abundant clonotypes was used as exploratory dynamics analysis. Separately sequenced CD4+ and CD8+ repertoires were used to assign a CD4 or CD8 phenotype to each responding clone. TCRdb itself trimmed the public reads at Q25 with fastp, ran MiXCR and retained productive beta chains. Identical CDR3 proteins give one entry, which carries the most common genes and DNA. The V and J calls, along with clone size, are taken from TCRdb and not from the paper's own processing. Counted in this sample were approximately 300,000 distinct CDR3 sequences; approximately 15% of them appeared once. 22% of the sample rests with the top ten.

As concerns this clonotype: What this receptor recognizes is not known. The record has no base qualities; no much larger clone is one base away.

Counted from cysteine to phenylalanine, this CDR3 has 17 amino acids. The sequence is cut down to CDR3 DNA, 51 bases in frame from base 1. The junction shows trimming of 6 bases on V and 2 bases on J, plus 22 bases between the germline ends. The germline V gene (reference sequence) specifies LGHDT as CDR1 and YNNKEL as CDR2. This receptor was identified in a young man who had mild COVID-19 (a few samples of this study predate the infection). The sample titles of this study are shuffled in the database, so cell type and time point are left out; the donor was told from shared clones. In this chain, TRBV3-1 is recombined with TRBJ2-5, with a weak D call of TRBD2 (6 bases match). The sequenced sample consisted of PBMCs or a T cell subset sorted from them (not recorded which). The nucleotide sequence reads as follows: TGTGCCAGCAGTCCTCACCATCCGACGGAGGGGCAAGAGACCCAGTACTTC. Its product reads: CASSPHHPTEGQETQYF.